Listed below are T cell receptor beta chains from one sample, sequenced in a study of shared clonotypes between healthy human individuals. Using immunoSEQ multiplex PCR, the repertoire was profiled, and TCRdb retains in-frame clones only, with some absent. The table shows about 2 million clones, with 85% to 95% occurring only once. Sequenced: naive CD4+ T cells sorted from blood. These receptors originate from a man aged 18 to 30 in good health. The CDR3 runs from the conserved cysteine through the conserved F or W. A D gene is named only where the DNA matches it firmly. A clone size is listed for some rows: how often the clone was seen (once, few, many), or a class if it is expanded.

v_call	d_call	cdr3_length	clone_size	j_call	cdr3_nt	cdr3_aa
TRBV7-2	-	16	-	TRBJ1-6	TGTGCCAGCAGCAAGAGCCGGGACACGAAAACTGCACCCCTCCACTTT	CASSKSRDTKTAPLHF
TRBV10-3	-	13	-	TRBJ1-5	TGTGCCATCAGTCCAGGGCTTCATCAGCCTCAGCATTTT	CAISPGLHQPQHF
TRBV7-2	-	13	-	TRBJ2-7	TGTGCCAGCAGCCTAGAGAGGTCGGGGGAGCAGTACTTC	CASSLERSGEQYF
TRBV7-2	-	16	-	TRBJ1-3	TGTGCCAGCAGCTTAACCACGACCACCGTTGGAAACACCATATATTTT	CASSLTTTTVGNTIYF
TRBV2	-	13	-	TRBJ1-1	TGTGCCAGCAGTGGACAGGAGGGTACTGAAGCTTTCTTT	CASSGQEGTEAFF
TRBV30	-	13	-	TRBJ2-3	TGTGCCTGGAGAGGGAAGAGCACAGATACGCAGTATTTT	CAWRGKSTDTQYF
TRBV10-2	TRBD2	15	once	TRBJ2-1	TGCGCCAGCAGTACTAGCGGAAACTCTTACAATGAGCAGTTCTTC	CASSTSGNSYNEQFF
TRBV28	TRBD1	12	once	TRBJ2-7	TGTGCCAGCAGCCTGGTCAGGGGGTCGCAGTACTTC	CASSLVRGSQYF
TRBV28	TRBD2	15	-	TRBJ2-7	TGTGCCAGCAGCCCAGGGACTAGCGGGACCTACGAGCAGTACTTC	CASSPGTSGTYEQYF
TRBV14	-	17	many	TRBJ1-6	TGTGCCAGCAGCCAATATGTGGGGATCACCTATAATTCACCCCTCCACTTT	CASSQYVGITYNSPLHF
TRBV9	TRBD1	15	few	TRBJ2-7	TGTGCCAGCAGCGTAGCGGCAGGGGGCGTGGGGGAGCAGTACTTC	CASSVAAGGVGEQYF
TRBV5-4	TRBD1	15	once	TRBJ1-3	TGTGCCAGCAGCTCGGACAGGAGCTCTGGAAACACCATATATTTT	CASSSDRSSGNTIYF
TRBV6-6	-	12	-	TRBJ2-7	TGTGCCAGCAGCTTACAAGACAACGAGCAGTACTTC	CASSLQDNEQYF
TRBV19	TRBD2	17	-	TRBJ2-3	TGTGCCAGTAGTCCCGGACTAGCCCGAGGTAGCACAGATACGCAGTATTTT	CASSPGLARGSTDTQYF
TRBV10-3	-	13	once	TRBJ1-6	TGTGCCATCACCCAGGATTTGGGTTCACCCCTCCACTTT	CAITQDLGSPLHF
TRBV19	TRBD1	13	once	TRBJ1-5	TGTGCCAGTAACAGGGGGACGTATCAGCCCCAGCATTTT	CASNRGTYQPQHF
TRBV30	TRBD1	15	-	TRBJ2-3	TGTGCCTGGGGGGGGACAGGGCTGAGCACAGATACGCAGTATTTT	CAWGGTGLSTDTQYF
TRBV11-2	TRBD1	14	once	TRBJ2-3	TGTGCCAGCAGCCCGACAGGGGGTACAGATACGCAGTATTTT	CASSPTGGTDTQYF
TRBV30	-	20	-	TRBJ1-4	TGTGCCTGGAGTTCGGTAAGGACGAGGGGAGTCCAAGCAACTAATGAAAAACTGTTTTTT	CAWSSVRTRGVQATNEKLFF
TRBV19	-	14	-	TRBJ2-7	TGTGCCAGTAGTAGATCCGAAACTATCGGGGAGCAGTACTTC	CASSRSETIGEQYF
TRBV9	TRBD2	16	-	TRBJ2-5	TGTGCCAGCAGCCCGAGCCCGGGACTAACACAAGAGACCCAGTACTTC	CASSPSPGLTQETQYF
TRBV10-3	TRBD1	13	-	TRBJ1-2	TGTGCCATCAGTGAAGACAGGGCCTATGGCTACACCTTC	CAISEDRAYGYTF
TRBV5-6	-	14	-	TRBJ2-7	TGTGCCAGCAAAGTCCAGGGACCAAACTACGAGCAGTACTTC	CASKVQGPNYEQYF
TRBV7-8	TRBD1	14	-	TRBJ2-7	TGTGCCAGCAGCAACGACAGGGTGTTGGACGAGCAGTACTTC	CASSNDRVLDEQYF
TRBV15	-	15	-	TRBJ2-2	TGTGCCACCAGCAGAGGTAGAGGCTCCACCGGGGAGCTGTTTTTT	CATSRGRGSTGELFF
TRBV7-2	-	13	-	TRBJ1-1	TGTGCCAGCAGCTTAACGTCGTTGGGTGTAGCTTTCTTT	CASSLTSLGVAFF
TRBV9	-	15	-	TRBJ2-5	TGTGCCAGCAGCTCTAGCACTAGCCTAGGGGAGACCCAGTACTTC	CASSSSTSLGETQYF
TRBV15	-	13	-	TRBJ2-4	TGTGCCACCAGGTCGGGGAGCAAAAACATTCAGTACTTC	CATRSGSKNIQYF
TRBV2	TRBD2	16	-	TRBJ2-3	TGTGCCAGCAGTTCTAGACTAGCGGGGAGCACAGATACGCAGTATTTT	CASSSRLAGSTDTQYF
TRBV5-6	TRBD2	14	-	TRBJ2-7	TGTGCCAGCAGCTTTAGCGGGGGGAGGTACGAGCAGTACTTC	CASSFSGGRYEQYF
TRBV30	-	13	-	TRBJ1-1	TGTGCCTGGAGCCTGGGACCAAACACTGAAGCTTTCTTT	CAWSLGPNTEAFF
TRBV5-1	-	14	-	TRBJ2-3	TGCGCCAGCAGCCCAACCTCAACCACAGATACGCAGTATTTT	CASSPTSTTDTQYF
TRBV5-1	-	14	-	TRBJ2-3	TGCGCCAGCAGCTTGGTAAAGGGGATAGATACGCAGTATTTT	CASSLVKGIDTQYF
TRBV5-1	TRBD2	15	-	TRBJ2-7	TGCGCCAGCAGCCCCGCTAGCGGGAGCTCCTACGAGCAGTACTTC	CASSPASGSSYEQYF
TRBV6-1	-	15	-	TRBJ2-2	TGTGCCAGCAGTGACGGGTCTTTGGGGGCCGGGGAGCTGTTTTTT	CASSDGSLGAGELFF
TRBV11-3	TRBD2	14	-	TRBJ2-3	TGTGCCAGCAGCTCAGCGGGGGGGCTTGATACGCAGTATTTT	CASSSAGGLDTQYF
TRBV15	-	16	-	TRBJ1-1	TGTGCCACCAGCAGAGATATTGGGGGATTGAACACTGAAGCTTTCTTT	CATSRDIGGLNTEAFF
TRBV9	-	15	-	TRBJ2-3	TGTGCCAGCAGCGTAGATCCGGGGTGGGGAGATACGCAGTATTTT	CASSVDPGWGDTQYF
TRBV6-5	-	14	-	TRBJ1-5	TGTGCCAGCAGTTACTCGCGGAGCAATCAGCCCCAGCATTTT	CASSYSRSNQPQHF
TRBV30	-	12	-	TRBJ1-1	TGTGCCTGGAGTACTCGGGTGACTGAAGCTTTCTTT	CAWSTRVTEAFF
TRBV9	TRBD1	16	-	TRBJ1-1	TGTGCCAGCAGCGTAGTTCCGACAGGGCTGAACACTGAAGCTTTCTTT	CASSVVPTGLNTEAFF
TRBV2	TRBD2	14	-	TRBJ2-5	TGTGCCAGCGGGTCTAGCGGCTACCAAGAGACCCAGTACTTC	CASGSSGYQETQYF
TRBV5-6	-	13	-	TRBJ2-5	TGTGCCAGCAGCTTGGATAGGCAAGAGACCCAGTACTTC	CASSLDRQETQYF
TRBV6-1	-	14	-	TRBJ1-2	TGTGCCAGCAGTTTACCACCTAATAACTATGGCTACACCTTC	CASSLPPNNYGYTF